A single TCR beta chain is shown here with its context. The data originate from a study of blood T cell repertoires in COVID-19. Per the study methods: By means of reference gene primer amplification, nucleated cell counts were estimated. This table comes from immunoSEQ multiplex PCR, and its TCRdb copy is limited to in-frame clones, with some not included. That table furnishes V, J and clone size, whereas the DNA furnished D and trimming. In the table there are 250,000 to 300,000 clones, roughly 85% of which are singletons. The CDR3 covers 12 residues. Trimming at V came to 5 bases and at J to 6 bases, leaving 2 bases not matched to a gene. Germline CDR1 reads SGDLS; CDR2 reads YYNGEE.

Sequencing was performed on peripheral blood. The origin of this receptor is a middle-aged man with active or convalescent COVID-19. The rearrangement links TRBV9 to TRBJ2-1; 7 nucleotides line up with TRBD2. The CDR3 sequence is CASSTGGNEQFF. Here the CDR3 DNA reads TGTGCCAGCAGTACGGGGGGCAATGAGCAGTTCTTC.